In this sample, the clone carrying this T cell receptor (beta chain) turned up a few times. Profiling relied on immunoSEQ multiplex PCR, and the TCRdb table lists in-frame clones only, not all of them. The sample has about 240,000 clones, approximately 86% seen once; the top ten hold roughly 1.2%. This entry belongs to a study of cytomegalovirus exposure and HLA in healthy donors. The sample comprised PBMCs. The source of this sequence is a woman aged 30 to 39 in good health and CMV-seropositive.

CDR3 amino acids: CASSVGQGSYGYTF. CDR3 nucleotide sequence: TGTGCCAGCAGTGTAGGCCAGGGAAGCTATGGCTACACCTTC. The chain is built from TRBV25-1 and TRBJ1-2, with a weak D call TRBD1 (5 bases). V lost 4 bases to trimming and J lost 4 bases, with 13 bases between them. The CDR3 sequence is 14 residues long. Germline CDR1 is MGHDK and CDR2 is SYGVNS.